One and the same sample provided the 19 T cell receptor beta chains below, sequenced in a study of shared clonotypes between healthy human individuals. The data were produced by immunoSEQ multiplex PCR, yet TCRdb's version contains in-frame clones alone and is incomplete. The data contain under 700,000 clones, 90% to 95% of them singletons. Naive CD8 populations comprised CD45RO-negative cells positively selected for CCR7, excluding terminally differentiated effector memory CD45RA+ cells. Sequenced sample: naive CD8+ T cells sorted from blood. These TCRs come from a woman under 40 in good health.

The DNA for the CDR3 is TGTGCCAGTAGTATAGATCCGGGTATCGGCTACACCTTC. This codes for CASSIDPGIGYTF. This chain joins TRBV19 and TRBJ1-2; unclear D gene. V lost 0 bases, J lost 8 bases, and 10 bases lay in between. The CDR3 contains 13 residues. CDR1 is LNHDA and CDR2 is SQIVND in the germline V gene (reference sequence).

This chain joins TRBV7-2 and TRBJ1-5; no clear D gene. Germline V CDR1 and CDR2: SGHTA, FQGNSA. Trimming removed 2 bases at V and 2 bases at J, with 4 bases between. The CDR3 is made up of 13 amino acids. This chain's CDR3 is CASSLFGNQPQHF. Here the CDR3 DNA reads TGTGCCAGCAGCTTATTCGGCAATCAGCCCCAGCATTTT.

The sample holds one count of this clone. The rearrangement joins TRBV6-5 to TRBJ2-7, with TRBD2 as a possible D gene (5 bases). The V and J ends lost 0 bases and 6 bases respectively, with 9 bases between them. Per the germline V gene, CDR1 is MNHEY and CDR2 is SVGAGI. The CDR3 spans 13 residues. CDR3 bases: TGTGCCAGCAGTTACTCAGAGGGTGGCGAGCAGTACTTC. Translated: CASSYSEGGEQYF.

The gene calls are TRBV2 and TRBJ1-3; 7 nucleotides agree with TRBD1. CDR1 is SNHLY, CDR2 FYNNEI, per germline. Trimming cost V 6 bases and J 0 bases; bases outside gene matches: 11. The CDR3 extends over 17 amino acids. The CDR3 loop is CASSPGSGGYSGNTIYF. DNA for the CDR3: TGTGCCAGCAGCCCCGGGTCAGGGGGGTACTCTGGAAACACCATATATTTT.

V and J are TRBV2 and TRBJ1-5; no reliable D call. Germline loops: CDR1 SNHLY, CDR2 FYNNEI. The ends were cut back, 0 bases at V and 6 bases at J, with 15 bases in the middle. The CDR3 loop spans 16 amino acids. The CDR3 bases are TGTGCCAGCAGTGAAGCGCTTCGGGGAAGCGGTCAGCCCCAGCATTTT. The encoded protein is CASSEALRGSGQPQHF.

The chain couples TRBV4-1 to TRBJ1-2; D unclear. Trimming left V 5 bases short and J 3 bases short, with 19 bases between. Germline lookup yields CDR1 MGHRA and CDR2 YSYEKL. This CDR3 is 16 amino acids long. Here the CDR3 reads CASSNPPKGIDYGYTF. The CDR3 nucleotides read TGCGCCAGCAGCAATCCCCCAAAGGGAATAGACTATGGCTACACCTTC.

The V call is TRBV19, the J call TRBJ1-5; 8 nucleotides align to TRBD1. The ends lost 8 bases at V and 10 bases at J; junction bases unmatched: 10. CDR1 is LNHDA, CDR2 SQIVND, per germline (reference sequence). CDR3 length: 13 amino acids. The CDR3 DNA follows: TGTGCCAGTGGGTCAGGGGGCGGAATCCCCCAGCATTTT. Its protein product is CASGSGGGIPQHF.

This clone was observed a handful of times. The chain joins TRBV7-9 to TRBJ1-2; D gene uncertain. Germline CDR1 reads SEHNR; CDR2 reads FQNEAQ (reference sequence). The CDR3 runs to 14 residues. Trimming took 1 base from V and 4 from J, leaving 10 bases between them. CDR3 DNA sequence: TGTGCCAGCAGCTTAGAAGAAGACCTCTATGGCTACACCTTC. It encodes CASSLEEDLYGYTF.

The V call is TRBV28, the J call TRBJ1-4, with D unclear. CDR1 and CDR2 from the germline V gene are MDHEN and SYDVKM. The CDR3 has 15 amino acids. V dropped 2 bases and J dropped 6 bases, with 13 bases sitting between them. Here the CDR3 reads CASSLRGGRDEKLFF. CDR3 sequence (DNA): TGTGCCAGCAGTTTACGTGGCGGACGGGATGAAAAACTGTTTTTT. Complete variable domain (other parts from reference TRBV28 and TRBJ1-4): DVKVTQSSRYLVKRTGEKVFLECVQDMDHENMFWYRQDPGLGLRLIYFSYDVKMKEKGDIPEGYSVSREKKERFSLILESASTNQTSMYLCASSLRGGRDEKLFFGSGTQLSVL.

The chain joins TRBV7-2 to TRBJ1-5; D is unresolved. V lost 1 base and J 5 bases, leaving 18 bases between the germline ends. CDR1 and CDR2 (germline): SGHTA, FQGNSA. This CDR3 has 17 amino acids. CDR3 loop: CASSLGVKGPSDQPQHF. For the CDR3, the DNA is TGTGCCAGCAGCTTAGGGGTCAAAGGCCCTTCAGATCAGCCCCAGCATTTT.

This chain links TRBV27 with TRBJ2-1; 13 positions match TRBD2. The CDR3 is 14 residues long. Germline V lookup: CDR1 MNHEY, CDR2 SMNVEV (reference sequence). After removal of 3 bases from V and 7 bases from J, the junction contained 0 bases not matched to a gene. The CDR3 DNA is TGTGCCAGCAGTTTGACTAGCGGGGGGAATGAGCAGTTCTTC. This encodes CASSLTSGGNEQFF.

The rearrangement uses TRBV7-2 and TRBJ2-1; tentative D call: TRBD2 (6 bases). The CDR3 is 15 residues long. Germline CDR1 SGHTA, CDR2 FQGNSA. Trimming removed 4 bases at V and 2 bases at J, with 12 bases between. The CDR3 loop is CASSWTTNPYNEQFF. The DNA for the CDR3 is TGTGCCAGCAGCTGGACTACAAACCCCTACAATGAGCAGTTCTTC.

The chain uses TRBV28 and TRBJ1-2; no definite D call. V gave up 6 bases and J gave up 8 bases, with 22 bases separating them. The CDR3 is made up of 15 amino acids. Germline V gene lookup returns CDR1 MDHEN and CDR2 SYDVKM. CDR3: CASSYSIATLAGYTF. In DNA form, the CDR3 reads TGTGCCAGCAGCTACTCAATAGCTACTTTAGCGGGCTACACCTTC.

This clone appeared once. This chain joins TRBV4-1 and TRBJ1-5; D not certain. Trimming removed 0 bases at V and 7 bases at J, with 13 bases between. Germline CDR1 is MGHRA and CDR2 is YSYEKL. The CDR3 length is 15 residues. This chain's CDR3 is CASSQDMGLVQPQHF. Here the CDR3 DNA reads TGCGCCAGCAGCCAAGATATGGGTTTAGTCCAGCCCCAGCATTTT.

V gene TRBV7-8 combines with J gene TRBJ2-7, with TRBD2 as a possible D gene (5 bases). This CDR3 has 14 amino acids. Germline V gene data show CDR1 as SGHVS and CDR2 as FQNEAQ. V lost 6 bases, J lost 3 bases, and 15 bases lay in between. The CDR3 region has the DNA TGTGCCAGCAGACCAGGTCGGGATAACTACGAGCAGTACTTC. This sequence encodes CASRPGRDNYEQYF. Looking up the rest from reference TRBV7-8 and TRBJ2-7 gives the full variable domain: GAGVSQSPRYKVAKRGQDVALRCDPISGHVSLFWYQQALGQGPEFLTYFQNEAQLDKSGLPSDRFFAERPEGSVSTLKIQRTQQEDSAVYLCASRPGRDNYEQYFGPGTRLTVT.

The chain combines TRBV2 with TRBJ2-7; D perhaps matches TRBD2 (5 bases). V was shortened by 4 bases and J by 6 bases, with 7 bases between the two germline ends. Germline V gene data show CDR1 as SNHLY and CDR2 as FYNNEI. The CDR3 has 11 amino acids. DNA for the CDR3: TGTGCCAGCAGTGCGGGGATCGAGCAGTACTTC. Translated, it gives CASSAGIEQYF.

The count of this clone is one. V usage is TRBV6-6 and J usage is TRBJ1-1, with 7 bases that match TRBD1. CDR3 length: 16 amino acids. J was trimmed by 7 bases and V by 4 bases; bases with no gene match: 15. Per the germline V gene, CDR1 is MNHNY and CDR2 is SVGAGI (reference sequence). This CDR3 is CASSFHPRTGRIEAFF. As DNA, the CDR3 is TGTGCCAGCAGTTTCCACCCCAGGACAGGCCGGATTGAAGCTTTCTTT.

The J gene is TRBJ2-5, the V gene TRBV5-1; D gene ambiguous. Per germline, CDR1 SGHRS and CDR2 YFSETQ. The CDR3 is 16 residues long. Trimming cost V 0 bases and J 3 bases, with 15 bases left between them. For the CDR3, the DNA is TGCGCCAGCAGCTTGGCCTTTATTGGCATTGAAGAGACCCAGTACTTC. Protein: CASSLAFIGIEETQYF.

The rearrangement uses TRBV7-9 and TRBJ2-2, with TRBD2 matching 9 bases. The CDR3 runs to 17 residues. The J segment lost 1 base and the V segment lost 2 bases, leaving 5 bases of the junction unmatched. Germline lookup yields CDR1 SEHNR and CDR2 FQNEAQ (reference sequence). The CDR3 region is CASSLPDSGGNTGELFF. The CDR3 region has the DNA TGTGCCAGCAGCTTACCAGATAGCGGGGGGAACACCGGGGAGCTGTTTTTT.